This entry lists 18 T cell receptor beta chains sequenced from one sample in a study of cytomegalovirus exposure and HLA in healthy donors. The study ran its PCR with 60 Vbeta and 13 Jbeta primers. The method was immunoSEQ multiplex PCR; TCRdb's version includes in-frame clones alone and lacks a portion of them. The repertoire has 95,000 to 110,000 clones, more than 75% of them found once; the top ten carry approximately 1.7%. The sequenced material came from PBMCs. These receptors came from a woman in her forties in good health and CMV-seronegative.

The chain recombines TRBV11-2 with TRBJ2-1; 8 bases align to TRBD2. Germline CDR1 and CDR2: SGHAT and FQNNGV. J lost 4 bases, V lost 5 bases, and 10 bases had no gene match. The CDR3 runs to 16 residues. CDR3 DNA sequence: TGTGCCAGCAGCCCCCCCGGGATAGCGGGGTACAATGAGCAGTTCTTC. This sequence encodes CASSPPGIAGYNEQFF.

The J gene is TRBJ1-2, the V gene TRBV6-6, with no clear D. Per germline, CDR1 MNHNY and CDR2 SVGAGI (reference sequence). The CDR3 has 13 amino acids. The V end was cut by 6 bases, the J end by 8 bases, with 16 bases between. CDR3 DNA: TGTGCCAGCAGCTACCCGGCGGTTAAAGGCTACACCTTC. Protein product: CASSYPAVKGYTF.

The CDR3 spells CASRPLLAAQETQYF. DNA for the CDR3: TGTGCCAGCAGACCTTTACTAGCGGCACAAGAGACCCAGTACTTC. The chain carries TRBV2 and TRBJ2-5; 8 bases align to TRBD2. This CDR3 has 15 residues. CDR1 and CDR2 (germline): SNHLY, FYNNEI. V dropped 6 bases and J dropped 2; count of bases not matched to a gene: 8.

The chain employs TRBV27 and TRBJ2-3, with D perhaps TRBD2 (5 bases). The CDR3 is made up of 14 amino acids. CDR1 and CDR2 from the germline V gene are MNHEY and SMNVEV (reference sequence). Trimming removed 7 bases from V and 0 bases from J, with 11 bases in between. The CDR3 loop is CASKRSTSTDTQYF. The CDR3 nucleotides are TGTGCCAGCAAGCGGTCGACTAGCACAGATACGCAGTATTTT.

In DNA, the CDR3 is TGTGCCAGCAGCTCCTCCCGACATAGTTTTGAAGCTTTCTTT. It translates to CASSSSRHSFEAFF. The chain combines TRBV13 with TRBJ1-1, with D hard to call. V dropped 4 bases and J dropped 7 bases, with 16 bases sitting between them. The CDR3 is 14 amino acids. Germline lookup yields CDR1 PRHDT and CDR2 FYEKMQ (reference sequence).

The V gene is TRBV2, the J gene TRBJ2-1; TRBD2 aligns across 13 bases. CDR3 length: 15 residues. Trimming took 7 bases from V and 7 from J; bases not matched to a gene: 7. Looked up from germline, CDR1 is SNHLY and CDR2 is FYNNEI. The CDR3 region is CASTRTSGSANEQFF. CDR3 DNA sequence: TGTGCCAGCACCCGGACTAGCGGGAGTGCGAATGAGCAGTTCTTC.

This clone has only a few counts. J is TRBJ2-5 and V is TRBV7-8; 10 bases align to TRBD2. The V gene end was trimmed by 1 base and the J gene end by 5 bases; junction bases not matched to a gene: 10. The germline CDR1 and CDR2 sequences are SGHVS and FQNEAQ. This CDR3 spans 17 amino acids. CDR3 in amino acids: CASSLVPSGRAAETQYF. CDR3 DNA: TGTGCCAGCAGCTTAGTTCCCAGCGGGAGGGCCGCGGAGACCCAGTACTTC.

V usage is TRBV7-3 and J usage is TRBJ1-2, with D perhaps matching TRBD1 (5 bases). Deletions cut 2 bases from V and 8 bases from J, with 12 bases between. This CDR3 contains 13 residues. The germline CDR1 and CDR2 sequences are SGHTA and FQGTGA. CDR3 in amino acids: CASSLGRGAGYTF. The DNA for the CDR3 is TGTGCCAGCAGCTTAGGGAGGGGTGCAGGCTACACCTTC.

CDR3: CASLPAGTDNYGYTF. The CDR3 nucleotides are TGTGCCAGCTTACCTGCAGGAACAGATAACTATGGCTACACCTTC. The chain is built from TRBV28 and TRBJ1-2; D is undetermined. The CDR3 is made up of 15 amino acids. CDR1 MDHEN and CDR2 SYDVKM come from the germline V gene. Trimming removed 8 bases at V and 1 base at J, with 17 bases between.

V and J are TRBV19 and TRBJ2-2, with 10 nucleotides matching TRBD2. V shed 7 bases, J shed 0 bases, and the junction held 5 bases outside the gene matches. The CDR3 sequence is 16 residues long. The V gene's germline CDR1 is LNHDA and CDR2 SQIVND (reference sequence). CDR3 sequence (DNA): TGTGCCAGTATTTCCGGACTAGCGGCGAACACCGGGGAGCTGTTTTTT. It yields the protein CASISGLAANTGELFF.

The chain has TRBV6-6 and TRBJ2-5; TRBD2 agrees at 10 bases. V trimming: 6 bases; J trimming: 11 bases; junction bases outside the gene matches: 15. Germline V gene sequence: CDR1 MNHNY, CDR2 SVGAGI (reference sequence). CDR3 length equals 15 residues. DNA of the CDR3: TGTGCCAGCAGGAAAGAAGCGGGAGGGGGCTTAGAGCAGTACTTC. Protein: CASRKEAGGGLEQYF.

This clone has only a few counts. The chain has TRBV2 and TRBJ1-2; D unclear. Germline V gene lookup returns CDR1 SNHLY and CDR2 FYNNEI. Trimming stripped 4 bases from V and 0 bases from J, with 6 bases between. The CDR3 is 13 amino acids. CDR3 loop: CASSVLANYGYTF. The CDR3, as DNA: TGTGCCAGCAGTGTCCTAGCTAACTATGGCTACACCTTC.

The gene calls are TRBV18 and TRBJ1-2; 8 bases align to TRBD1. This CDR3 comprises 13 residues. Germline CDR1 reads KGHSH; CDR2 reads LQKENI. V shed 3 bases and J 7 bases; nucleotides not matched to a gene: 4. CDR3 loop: CASSPDRASGYTF. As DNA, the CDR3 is TGTGCCAGCTCACCGGACAGGGCAAGTGGCTACACCTTC.

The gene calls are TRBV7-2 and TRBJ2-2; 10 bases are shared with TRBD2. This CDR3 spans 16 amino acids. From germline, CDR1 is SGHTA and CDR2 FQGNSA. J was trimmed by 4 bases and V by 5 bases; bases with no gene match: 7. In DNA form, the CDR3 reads TGTGCCAGCAGCACAGCTAGCGGGAGTACCACCGGGGAGCTGTTTTTT. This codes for CASSTASGSTTGELFF. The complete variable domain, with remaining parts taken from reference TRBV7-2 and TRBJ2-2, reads GAGVSQSPSNKVTEKGKDVELRCDPISGHTALYWYRQSLGQGLEFLIYFQGNSAPDKSGLPSDRFSAERTGGSVSTLTIQRTQQEDSAVYLCASSTASGSTTGELFFGEGSRLTVL.

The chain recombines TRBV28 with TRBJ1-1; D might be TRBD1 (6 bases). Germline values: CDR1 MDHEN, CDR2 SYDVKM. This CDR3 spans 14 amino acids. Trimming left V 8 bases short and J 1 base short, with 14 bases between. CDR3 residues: CASRVKQGNTEAFF. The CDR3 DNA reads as TGTGCCAGCCGGGTAAAACAGGGGAACACTGAAGCTTTCTTT.

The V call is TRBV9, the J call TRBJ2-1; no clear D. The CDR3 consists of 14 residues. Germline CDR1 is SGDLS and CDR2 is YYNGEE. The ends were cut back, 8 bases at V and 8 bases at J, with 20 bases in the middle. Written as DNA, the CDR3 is TGTGCCAGGGTCCGGCAGAGACTTTGCCATGAGCAGTTCTTC. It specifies CARVRQRLCHEQFF.

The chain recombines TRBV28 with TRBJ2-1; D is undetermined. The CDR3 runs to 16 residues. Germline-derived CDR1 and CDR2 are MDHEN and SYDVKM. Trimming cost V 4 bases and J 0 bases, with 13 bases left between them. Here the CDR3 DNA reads TGTGCCAGCAGTTCCTCTATGGCGGTCTCCTACAATGAGCAGTTCTTC. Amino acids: CASSSSMAVSYNEQFF.

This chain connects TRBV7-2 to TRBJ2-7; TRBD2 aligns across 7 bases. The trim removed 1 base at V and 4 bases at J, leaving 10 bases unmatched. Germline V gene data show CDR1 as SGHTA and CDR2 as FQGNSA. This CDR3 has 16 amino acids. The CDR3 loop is CASSLGSAGEAYEQYF. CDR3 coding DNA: TGTGCCAGCAGCTTAGGATCGGCGGGAGAAGCTTACGAGCAGTACTTC.